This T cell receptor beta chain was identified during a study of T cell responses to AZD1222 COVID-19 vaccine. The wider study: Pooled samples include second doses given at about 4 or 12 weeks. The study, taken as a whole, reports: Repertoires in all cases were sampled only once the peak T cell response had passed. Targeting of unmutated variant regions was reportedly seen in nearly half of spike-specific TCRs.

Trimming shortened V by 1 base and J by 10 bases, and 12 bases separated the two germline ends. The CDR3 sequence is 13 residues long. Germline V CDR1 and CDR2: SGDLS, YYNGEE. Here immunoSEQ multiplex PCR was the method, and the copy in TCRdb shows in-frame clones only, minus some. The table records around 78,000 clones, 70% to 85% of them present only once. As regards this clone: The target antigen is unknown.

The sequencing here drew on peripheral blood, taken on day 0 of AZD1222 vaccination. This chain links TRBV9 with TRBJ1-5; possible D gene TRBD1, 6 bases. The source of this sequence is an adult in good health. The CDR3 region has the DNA TGTGCCAGCAGCGTAACAGGGAGGGGACCCCAGCATTTT. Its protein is CASSVTGRGPQHF.